The rows below give T cell receptor beta chains drawn from one sample of a study of blood T cells in healthy people across ages. TCRdb reanalysed the 5' RACE reads using MiXCR and keeps one entry per CDR3 protein. This sample has 950,000 to 1,200,000 distinct CDR3 sequences; roughly two fifths occur once, and the top ten carry roughly 13%. Sequenced material: blood. These TCRs come from a man aged 18 to 29 in good health. Each CDR3 is given with its conserved first and last residue. Fields, in order: clone size, J gene, D gene, V gene, CDR3 protein, CDR3 DNA. D genes are given only for firm matches. Clone size is not always given. Where it is, it says once, few, many or a class for expanded clones.

clone_size: many; j_call: TRBJ2-7; d_call: NA; v_call: TRBV20-1; cdr3_aa: CSARVRKSGGYEQYF; cdr3_nt: TGCAGTGCTAGAGTGCGGAAATCAGGAGGCTACGAGCAGTACTTC
clone_size: few; j_call: TRBJ1-1; d_call: NA; v_call: TRBV29-1; cdr3_aa: CSVEGARGGDTEAFF; cdr3_nt: TGCAGCGTTGAAGGGGCCAGGGGAGGGGACACTGAAGCTTTCTTT
clone_size: NA; j_call: TRBJ2-1; d_call: NA; v_call: TRBV27; cdr3_aa: CASSLRGRLNEQFF; cdr3_nt: TGTGCCAGCAGTTTAAGGGGTCGGTTGAATGAGCAGTTCTTC
clone_size: NA; j_call: TRBJ2-5; d_call: TRBD2; v_call: TRBV29-1; cdr3_aa: CSVEEYGGGQETQYF; cdr3_nt: TGCAGCGTTGAAGAGTATGGGGGGGGCCAAGAGACCCAGTACTTC
clone_size: many; j_call: TRBJ2-1; d_call: NA; v_call: TRBV12-3/TRBV12-4; cdr3_aa: CATMVGGNNEQFF; cdr3_nt: TGTGCCACCATGGTGGGGGGTAACAATGAGCAGTTCTTC
clone_size: NA; j_call: TRBJ1-2; d_call: NA; v_call: TRBV7-8; cdr3_aa: CASSLSQGWGYGYTF; cdr3_nt: TGTGCCAGCAGCTTATCGCAGGGTTGGGGGTATGGCTACACCTTC
clone_size: few; j_call: TRBJ1-1; d_call: NA; v_call: TRBV5-1; cdr3_aa: CASSLGSQGMGNTEAFF; cdr3_nt: TGCGCCAGCAGCTTGGGATCCCAGGGAATGGGAAACACTGAAGCTTTCTTT
clone_size: few; j_call: TRBJ1-6; d_call: TRBD1; v_call: TRBV28; cdr3_aa: CASSLWLDRGWESPLHF; cdr3_nt: TGTGCCAGCAGTTTATGGCTCGACAGGGGCTGGGAATCACCCCTCCACTTT
clone_size: NA; j_call: TRBJ2-7; d_call: NA; v_call: TRBV21-1; cdr3_aa: CASTPFPGYEQYF; cdr3_nt: TGTGCCAGCACCCCCTTCCCAGGGTACGAGCAGTACTTC
clone_size: few; j_call: TRBJ1-2; d_call: NA; v_call: TRBV6-2/TRBV6-3; cdr3_aa: CASSPENYGYTF; cdr3_nt: TGTGCCAGCAGTCCCGAGAACTATGGCTACACCTTC
clone_size: NA; j_call: TRBJ1-6; d_call: NA; v_call: TRBV7-2; cdr3_aa: CASSLVYDRMNPPLHF; cdr3_nt: TGTGCCAGCAGCTTAGTATATGATAGGATGAATCCACCCCTCCACTTT
clone_size: NA; j_call: TRBJ2-5; d_call: NA; v_call: TRBV6-2/TRBV6-3; cdr3_aa: CASTLKRIQETQYF; cdr3_nt: TGTGCCAGCACCCTCAAAAGGATTCAAGAGACCCAGTACTTC
clone_size: NA; j_call: TRBJ1-1; d_call: TRBD1; v_call: TRBV19; cdr3_aa: CATGTGKGVFF; cdr3_nt: TGTGCCACCGGGACAGGGAAGGGAGTTTTCTTT
clone_size: NA; j_call: TRBJ1-2; d_call: NA; v_call: TRBV14; cdr3_aa: CASSPRPGSYGYTF; cdr3_nt: TGTGCCAGCAGCCCCCGCCCGGGGTCCTATGGCTACACCTTC
clone_size: few; j_call: TRBJ2-7; d_call: NA; v_call: TRBV5-1; cdr3_aa: CASSGTTREYEQYF; cdr3_nt: TGCGCCAGCAGCGGGACGACTAGAGAATACGAGCAGTACTTC
clone_size: few; j_call: TRBJ2-1; d_call: TRBD1; v_call: TRBV5-1; cdr3_aa: CASGSGTELNEQFF; cdr3_nt: TGCGCCAGCGGCTCCGGGACAGAGTTAAATGAGCAGTTCTTC
clone_size: NA; j_call: TRBJ1-2; d_call: NA; v_call: TRBV20-1; cdr3_aa: CSVRTGYGYTF; cdr3_nt: TGCAGTGTTCGGACGGGCTATGGCTACACCTTC
clone_size: NA; j_call: TRBJ2-5; d_call: TRBD1; v_call: TRBV10-3; cdr3_aa: CAIRTGTGAETQYF; cdr3_nt: TGTGCCATCAGGACCGGGACAGGGGCAGAGACCCAGTACTTC
clone_size: NA; j_call: TRBJ1-5; d_call: NA; v_call: TRBV6-2/TRBV6-3; cdr3_aa: CASDDRHQPQHF; cdr3_nt: TGTGCCAGCGATGACAGGCATCAGCCCCAGCATTTT
clone_size: once; j_call: TRBJ1-4; d_call: TRBD1; v_call: TRBV20-1; cdr3_aa: CSASGQGNEKLFF; cdr3_nt: TGCAGTGCATCGGGACAGGGGAACGAAAAACTGTTTTTT
clone_size: NA; j_call: TRBJ1-2; d_call: TRBD1; v_call: TRBV14; cdr3_aa: CASSLRGTDYGYTF; cdr3_nt: TGTGCCAGCAGCCTCCGCGGGACAGACTATGGCTACACCTTC
clone_size: NA; j_call: TRBJ1-2; d_call: NA; v_call: TRBV5-1; cdr3_aa: CASSWGADANYGYTF; cdr3_nt: TGCGCCAGCAGCTGGGGGGCCGATGCTAACTATGGCTACACCTTC
clone_size: few; j_call: TRBJ2-7; d_call: NA; v_call: TRBV7-9; cdr3_aa: CASSLVIGSTLEQYF; cdr3_nt: TGTGCCAGCAGCTTAGTTATCGGGTCAACTCTCGAGCAGTACTTC
clone_size: NA; j_call: TRBJ1-3; d_call: NA; v_call: TRBV11-2; cdr3_aa: CASSPTWGATGNTIYF; cdr3_nt: TGTGCCAGCAGCCCGACGTGGGGGGCGACTGGAAACACCATATATTTT
clone_size: NA; j_call: TRBJ2-1; d_call: TRBD1; v_call: TRBV5-1; cdr3_aa: CASSLGTGLSSYNEQFF; cdr3_nt: TGCGCCAGCAGCTTGGGGACAGGGCTATCCTCCTACAATGAGCAGTTCTTC
clone_size: few; j_call: TRBJ2-1; d_call: NA; v_call: TRBV27; cdr3_aa: CASSLWQGGNEQFF; cdr3_nt: TGTGCCAGCAGTTTATGGCAGGGAGGCAATGAGCAGTTCTTC